These 8 T cell receptor beta chains were all obtained from the same sample, sequenced in a study of EBV T-cell therapy then PD-1 blockade in nasopharyngeal carcinoma. These TCRs' antigens remain unknown. Sequencing was performed with immunoSEQ multiplex PCR; in TCRdb, only in-frame clones are kept and a portion is missing. The sample records 20,000 to 25,000 clones, over 65% being singletons. Treatment meaning: AdE1-LMPpoly-expanded autologous EBV-specific T-cell therapy followed by anti-PD-1 nivolumab. The starting material was CD8+ T cells from blood, obtained at day -245 from a patient whose treatment included autologous EBV-specific T cells and nivolumab. The origin of the receptors is a man in his forties or fifties with nasopharyngeal carcinoma.

The chain carries TRBV3-1 (or the pseudogene TRBV3-2) and TRBJ2-7, with D perhaps TRBD2 (7 bases). There are 14 residues in the CDR3. The germline gives CDR1 LGHDT, CDR2 YNNKEL (reference sequence). Trimming took off 7 bases at V and 3 bases at J, with 16 bases between the two ends. The CDR3: CASTRGGGHYEQYF. The CDR3 nucleotides read TGTGCCAGCACCCGAGGGGGGGGGCACTACGAGCAGTACTTC.

Remarks on this clone: A read error may account for a junction end that differs from germline. The chain joins TRBV15 to TRBJ2-7; possible D gene TRBD2, 5 bases. The germline V gene has CDR1 LNHNV and CDR2 YYDKDF (reference sequence). The length of the CDR3 is 15 residues. The CDR3 DNA reads TGTGCCACCAGCAGACCTCGTGACGGGATCTACGTGCAGTACTTC. This translates into CATSRPRDGIYVQYF.

Judged by abundance, this clone is medium-sized (0.01 to 0.1%). The J gene is TRBJ1-1, the V gene TRBV4-1, with D hard to call. The ends were cut back, 1 base at V and 3 bases at J, with 6 bases in the middle. The CDR3 is made up of 13 amino acids. Germline-derived CDR1 and CDR2 are MGHRA and YSYEKL. The CDR3 spells CASSQVGHTEAFF. The CDR3 DNA follows: TGCGCCAGCAGCCAAGTAGGGCACACTGAAGCTTTCTTT.

This clone was recorded a few times. The chain uses TRBV24-1 and TRBJ2-3; 8 positions agree with TRBD2. The CDR3 loop spans 19 amino acids. Germline V gene lookup returns CDR1 KGHDR and CDR2 SFDVKD. The V and J ends lost 4 bases and 2 bases, in that order; junction bases with no gene match: 16. The CDR3 DNA reads TGTGCCACCAGTGACTTGGGAGCGGGGGACTACCACATCACAGATACGCAGTATTTT. Translating it yields CATSDLGAGDYHITDTQYF.

The chain couples TRBV7-9 to TRBJ1-1; D is unclear. Germline V gene sequence: CDR1 SEHNR, CDR2 FQNEAQ (reference sequence). This CDR3 spans 11 amino acids. The ends were cut back, 4 bases at V and 7 bases at J, with 7 bases in the middle. The CDR3 DNA reads as TGTGCCAGCAGCTATACAGTTGAAGCTTTCTTT. As protein: CASSYTVEAFF.

The rearrangement links TRBV28 to TRBJ2-5, with 8 bases lining up with TRBD2. Per germline, CDR1 MDHEN and CDR2 SYDVKM. The CDR3 runs 13 residues. With V trimmed by 1 base and J by 5 bases, 0 bases remained unmatched. CDR3 DNA: TGTGCCAGCAGTTTATTAGCGGGGGAGACCCAGTACTTC. This sequence encodes CASSLLAGETQYF.

The chain employs TRBV13 and TRBJ2-7; 7 bases agree with TRBD1. Germline lookup yields CDR1 PRHDT and CDR2 FYEKMQ (reference sequence). This CDR3 region has 15 residues. V was clipped by 5 bases and J by 3 bases; unmatched bases: 10. The CDR3 region is CASSLGQPYLYEQYF. The DNA of the CDR3 is TGTGCCAGCAGCCTGGGACAGCCTTACCTCTACGAGCAGTACTTC.

This clone was recorded a few times. This sequence joins TRBV7-9 and TRBJ2-3; D perhaps matches TRBD2 (5 bases). Germline V gene data show CDR1 as SEHNR and CDR2 as FQNEAQ (reference sequence). Deletions cut 5 bases from V and 0 bases from J, with 12 bases between. This CDR3 spans 15 amino acids. This CDR3 is CASSPSGSSTDTQYF. The DNA for the CDR3 is TGTGCCAGCAGCCCCAGCGGTTCTAGCACAGATACGCAGTATTTT. The complete variable domain, with remaining parts taken from reference TRBV7-9 and TRBJ2-3, reads DTGVSQNPRHKITKRGQNVTFRCDPISEHNRLYWYRQTLGQGPEFLTYFQNEAQLEKSRLLSDRFSAERPKGSFSTLEIQRTEQGDSAMYLCASSPSGSSTDTQYFGPGTRLTVL.